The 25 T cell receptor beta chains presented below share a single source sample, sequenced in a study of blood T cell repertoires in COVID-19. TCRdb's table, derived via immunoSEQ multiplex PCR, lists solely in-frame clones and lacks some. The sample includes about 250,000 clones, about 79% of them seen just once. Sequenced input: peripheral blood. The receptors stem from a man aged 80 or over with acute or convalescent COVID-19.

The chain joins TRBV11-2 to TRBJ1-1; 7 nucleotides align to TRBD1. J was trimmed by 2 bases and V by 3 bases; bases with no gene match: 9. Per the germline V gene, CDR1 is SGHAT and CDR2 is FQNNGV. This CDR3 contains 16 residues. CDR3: CASSFSGAGGNTEAFF. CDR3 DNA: TGTGCCAGCAGCTTTTCCGGTGCAGGGGGAAACACTGAAGCTTTCTTT.

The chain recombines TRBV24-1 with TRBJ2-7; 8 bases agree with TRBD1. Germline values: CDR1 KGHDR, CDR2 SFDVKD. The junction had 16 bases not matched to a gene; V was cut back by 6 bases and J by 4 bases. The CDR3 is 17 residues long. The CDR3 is CATSTSAAPGGKYEQYF. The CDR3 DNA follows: TGTGCCACCAGTACTAGTGCCGCACCAGGGGGCAAGTACGAGCAGTACTTC.

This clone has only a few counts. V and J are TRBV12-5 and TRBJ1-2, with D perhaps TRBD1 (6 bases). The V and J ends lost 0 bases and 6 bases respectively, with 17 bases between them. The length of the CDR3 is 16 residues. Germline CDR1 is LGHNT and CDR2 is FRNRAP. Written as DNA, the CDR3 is TGTGCTAGTGGTTTGGTGGTAACTCGGGGGGCTCATGGCTACACCTTC. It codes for CASGLVVTRGAHGYTF.

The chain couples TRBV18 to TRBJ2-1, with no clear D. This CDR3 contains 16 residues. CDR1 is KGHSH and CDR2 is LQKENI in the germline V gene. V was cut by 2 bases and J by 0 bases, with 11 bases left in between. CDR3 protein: CASSPVALSSYNEQFF. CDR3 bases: TGTGCCAGCTCACCAGTAGCCCTGAGCTCCTACAATGAGCAGTTCTTC.

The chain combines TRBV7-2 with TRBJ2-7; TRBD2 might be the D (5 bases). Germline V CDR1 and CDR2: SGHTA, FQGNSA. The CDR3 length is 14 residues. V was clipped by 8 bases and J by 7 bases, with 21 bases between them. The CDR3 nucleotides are TGTGCCAGCGTTGAGGCTGGAGGCCCACCTGAGCAGTACTTC. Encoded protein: CASVEAGGPPEQYF.

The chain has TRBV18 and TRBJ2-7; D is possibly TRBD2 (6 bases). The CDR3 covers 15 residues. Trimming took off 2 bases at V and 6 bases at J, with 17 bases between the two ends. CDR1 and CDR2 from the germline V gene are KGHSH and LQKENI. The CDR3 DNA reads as TGTGCCAGCTCACCAAGGGCCGGGGGAGTGGGCGAGCAGTACTTC. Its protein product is CASSPRAGGVGEQYF. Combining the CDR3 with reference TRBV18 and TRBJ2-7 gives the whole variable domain NAGVMQNPRHLVRRRGQEARLRCSPMKGHSHVYWYRQLPEEGLKFMVYLQKENIIDESGMPKERFSAEFPKEGPSILRIQQVVRGDSAAYFCASSPRAGGVGEQYFGPGTRLTVT.

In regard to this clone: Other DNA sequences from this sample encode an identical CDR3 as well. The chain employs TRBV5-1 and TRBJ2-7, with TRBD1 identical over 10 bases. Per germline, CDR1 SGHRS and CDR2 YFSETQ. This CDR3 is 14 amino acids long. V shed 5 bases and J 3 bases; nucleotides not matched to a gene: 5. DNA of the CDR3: TGCGCCAGCAGTTCCGGGACAGGGGACTACGAGCAGTACTTC. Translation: CASSSGTGDYEQYF.

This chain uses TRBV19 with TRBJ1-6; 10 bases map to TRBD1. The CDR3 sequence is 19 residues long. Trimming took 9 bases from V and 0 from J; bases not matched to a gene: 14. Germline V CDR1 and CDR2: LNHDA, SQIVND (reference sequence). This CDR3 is CASRSGTGDPSSYNSPLHF. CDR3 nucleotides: TGTGCCAGCCGCTCCGGGACAGGGGACCCCAGCTCCTATAATTCACCCCTCCACTTT.

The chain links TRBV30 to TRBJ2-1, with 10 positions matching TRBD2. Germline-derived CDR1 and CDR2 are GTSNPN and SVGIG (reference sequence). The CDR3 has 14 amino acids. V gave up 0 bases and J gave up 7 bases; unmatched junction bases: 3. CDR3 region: CAWSVLLAGNEQFF. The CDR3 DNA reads TGTGCCTGGAGTGTCTTACTAGCGGGAAATGAGCAGTTCTTC.

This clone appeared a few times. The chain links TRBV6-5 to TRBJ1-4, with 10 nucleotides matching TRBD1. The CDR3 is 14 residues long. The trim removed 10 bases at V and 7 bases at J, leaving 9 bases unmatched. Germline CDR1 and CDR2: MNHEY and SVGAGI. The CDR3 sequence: CATERQGAGEKLFF. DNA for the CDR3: TGTGCCACCGAAAGACAGGGGGCCGGTGAAAAACTGTTTTTT.

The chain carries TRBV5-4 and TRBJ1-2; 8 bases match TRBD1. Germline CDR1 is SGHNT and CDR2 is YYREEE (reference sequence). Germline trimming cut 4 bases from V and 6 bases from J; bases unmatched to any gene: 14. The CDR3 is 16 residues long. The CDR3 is CASSKGQVLLTNGYTF. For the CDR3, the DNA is TGTGCCAGCAGCAAGGGACAGGTGCTATTAACTAATGGCTACACCTTC.

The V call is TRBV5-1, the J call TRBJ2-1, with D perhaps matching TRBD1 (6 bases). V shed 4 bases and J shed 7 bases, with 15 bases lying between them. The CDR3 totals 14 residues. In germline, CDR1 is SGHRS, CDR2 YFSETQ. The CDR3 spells CASSAGAIGNEQFF. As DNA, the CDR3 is TGCGCCAGCAGCGCAGGGGCGATAGGTAATGAGCAGTTCTTC.

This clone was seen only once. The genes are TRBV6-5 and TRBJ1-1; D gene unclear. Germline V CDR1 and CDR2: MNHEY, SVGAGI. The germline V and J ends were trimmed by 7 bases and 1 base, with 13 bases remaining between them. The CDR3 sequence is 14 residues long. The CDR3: CASNPRVGNTEAFF. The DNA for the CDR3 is TGTGCCAGCAACCCCCGGGTGGGGAACACTGAAGCTTTCTTT.

The CDR3 region is CASSSGGSLGYEQYF. CDR3 DNA sequence: TGTGCCAGCAGTTCCGGCGGTTCGTTAGGCTACGAGCAGTACTTC. The chain links TRBV27 to TRBJ2-7, with unresolved D. Per the germline V gene, CDR1 is MNHEY and CDR2 is SMNVEV (reference sequence). CDR3 length: 15 residues. V lost 4 bases and J lost 3, with 16 bases in between.

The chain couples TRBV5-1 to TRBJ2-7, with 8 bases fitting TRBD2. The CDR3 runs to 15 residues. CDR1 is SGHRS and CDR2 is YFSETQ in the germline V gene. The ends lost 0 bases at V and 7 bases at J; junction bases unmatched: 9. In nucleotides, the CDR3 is TGCGCCAGCAGCTTGGCGTACCGGGGGGGCTTTGAGCAGTACTTC. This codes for CASSLAYRGGFEQYF.

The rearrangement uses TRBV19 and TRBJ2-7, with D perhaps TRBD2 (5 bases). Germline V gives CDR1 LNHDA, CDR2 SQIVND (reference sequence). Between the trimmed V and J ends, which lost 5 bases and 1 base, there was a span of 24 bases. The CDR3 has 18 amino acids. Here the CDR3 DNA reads TGTGCCAGTAGTTTTGCGGGTGGTCAACGGAGAGGTTCCTACGAGCAGTACTTC. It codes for CASSFAGGQRRGSYEQYF.

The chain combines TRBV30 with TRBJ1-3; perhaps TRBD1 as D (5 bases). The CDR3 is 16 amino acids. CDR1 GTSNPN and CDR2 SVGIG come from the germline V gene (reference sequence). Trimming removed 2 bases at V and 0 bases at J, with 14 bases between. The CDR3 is CAWSIMDTFSGNTIYF. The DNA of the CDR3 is TGTGCCTGGAGTATCATGGACACGTTCTCTGGAAACACCATATATTTT.

Written as DNA, the CDR3 is TGTGCCAGCAGCCCCCAGGGACAGTTGAACACTGAAGCTTTCTTT. It codes for CASSPQGQLNTEAFF. The chain carries TRBV9 and TRBJ1-1, with TRBD1 identical over 7 bases. V lost 4 bases to trimming and J lost 0 bases; unmatched junction nucleotides: 6. The V gene's germline CDR1 is SGDLS and CDR2 YYNGEE. The CDR3 consists of 15 residues.

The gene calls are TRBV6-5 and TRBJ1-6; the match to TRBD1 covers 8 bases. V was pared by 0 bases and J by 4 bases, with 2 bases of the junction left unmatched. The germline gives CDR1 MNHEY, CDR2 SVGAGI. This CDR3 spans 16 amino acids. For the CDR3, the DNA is TGTGCCAGCAGTTACTCCCGGACAGGGTATAATTCACCCCTCCACTTT. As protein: CASSYSRTGYNSPLHF.

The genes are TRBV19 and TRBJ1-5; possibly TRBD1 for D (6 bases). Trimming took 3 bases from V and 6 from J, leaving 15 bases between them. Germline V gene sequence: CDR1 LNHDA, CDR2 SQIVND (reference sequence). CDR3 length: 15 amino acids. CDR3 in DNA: TGTGCCAGTAGTATGGGACAATCCCCCACTCAGCCCCAGCATTTT. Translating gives CASSMGQSPTQPQHF.

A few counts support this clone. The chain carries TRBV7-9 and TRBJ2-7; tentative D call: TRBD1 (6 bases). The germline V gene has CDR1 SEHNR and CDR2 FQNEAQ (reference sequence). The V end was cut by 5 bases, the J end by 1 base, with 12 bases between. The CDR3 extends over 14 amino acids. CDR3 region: CASSPRQDSYEQYF. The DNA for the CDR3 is TGTGCCAGCAGCCCCAGACAGGATTCCTACGAGCAGTACTTC.

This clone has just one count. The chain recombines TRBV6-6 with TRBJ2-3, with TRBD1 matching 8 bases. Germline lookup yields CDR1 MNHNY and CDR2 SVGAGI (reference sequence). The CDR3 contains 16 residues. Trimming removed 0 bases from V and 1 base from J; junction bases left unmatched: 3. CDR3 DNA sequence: TGTGCCAGCAGTTACTCGAGGGGACAGGGCACAGATACGCAGTATTTT. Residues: CASSYSRGQGTDTQYF.

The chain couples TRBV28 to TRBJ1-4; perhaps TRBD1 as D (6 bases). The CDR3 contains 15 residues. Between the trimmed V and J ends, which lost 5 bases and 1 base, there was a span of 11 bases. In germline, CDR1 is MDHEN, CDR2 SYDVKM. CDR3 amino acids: CASSLSGVTNEKLFF. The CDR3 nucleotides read TGTGCCAGCAGTCTTTCAGGGGTAACTAATGAAAAACTGTTTTTT.

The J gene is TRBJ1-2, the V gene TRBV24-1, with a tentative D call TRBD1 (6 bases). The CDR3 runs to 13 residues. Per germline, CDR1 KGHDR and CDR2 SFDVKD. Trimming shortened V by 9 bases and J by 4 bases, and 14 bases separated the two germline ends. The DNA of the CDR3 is TGTGCCACCTCTCGAGGGGGGGCCTATGGCTACACCTTC. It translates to CATSRGGAYGYTF.

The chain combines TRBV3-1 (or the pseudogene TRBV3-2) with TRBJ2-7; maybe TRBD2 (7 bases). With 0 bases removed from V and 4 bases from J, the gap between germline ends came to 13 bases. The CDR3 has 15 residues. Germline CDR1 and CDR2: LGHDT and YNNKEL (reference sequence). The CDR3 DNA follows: TGTGCCAGCAGCCAAGAAGGGGGACTACGATACGAGCAGTACTTC. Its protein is CASSQEGGLRYEQYF.